The 19 T cell receptor beta chains presented below share a single source sample, sequenced in a study of T cells after yellow fever vaccination. MiXCR, applied by TCRdb to the 5' RACE reads, yields one record per CDR3 protein. The sample carries hundreds of thousands of distinct CDR3 sequences, roughly 9.4% recorded once. The sample was PBMCs, taken on the day of the first yellow fever vaccination. These TCRs come from a man younger than 30 who received the YFV17D yellow fever vaccine.

The chain joins TRBV11-2 to TRBJ2-7; 8 bases fit TRBD1. V was pared by 3 bases and J by 5 bases, with 6 bases of the junction left unmatched. The CDR3 is 14 amino acids. Germline V lookup: CDR1 SGHAT, CDR2 FQNNGV. CDR3 DNA: TGTGCCAGCAGCTTCTTTCTGACAGGGGACGAGCAGTACTTC. As protein: CASSFFLTGDEQYF.

This clonotype has ten or more counts. V is TRBV6-1 and J is TRBJ2-1; D gene unclear. Germline CDR1 is MNHNS and CDR2 is SASEGT. The V gene lost 3 bases and the J gene lost 6 bases, with 15 bases spanning the gap. This CDR3 has 15 residues. This CDR3 reads CASSERGFTTNEQFF. The CDR3 region has the DNA TGTGCCAGCAGTGAGCGTGGGTTTACTACCAATGAGCAGTTCTTC.

This clonotype occurred once. The chain has TRBV5-1 and TRBJ2-5, with a weak D call TRBD2 (5 bases). V lost 2 bases and J lost 5, with 7 bases in between. There are 12 residues in the CDR3. Germline CDR1 SGHRS, CDR2 YFSETQ. The CDR3 loop reads CASSFGKETQYF. DNA for the CDR3: TGCGCCAGCAGCTTCGGGAAGGAGACCCAGTACTTC.

The V gene is TRBV5-1, the J gene TRBJ1-3; tentatively, D is TRBD1 (6 bases). The V end lost 4 bases, the J end lost 4 bases, and 18 bases lay between the germline ends. The CDR3 sequence is 16 residues long. CDR1 and CDR2 from the germline V gene are SGHRS and YFSETQ. As DNA, the CDR3 is TGCGCCAGCAGCAACCGTGTGGGGGGCGACGGAAACACCATATATTTT. This gives the protein CASSNRVGGDGNTIYF.

This clonotype was counted a few times. The CDR3 DNA sequence: TGCAGTGCTAGGCCCCTGGGGGAGCGGGGAAACACAGATACGCAGTATTTT. Translation gives CSARPLGERGNTDTQYF. The chain combines TRBV20-1 with TRBJ2-3, with 7 positions matching TRBD2. V shed 3 bases, J shed 2 bases, and the junction held 14 bases outside the gene matches. The CDR3 covers 17 residues. CDR1 DFQATT and CDR2 SNEGSKA come from the germline V gene (reference sequence).

This clonotype has a handful of counts. The chain links TRBV5-1 to TRBJ2-3; D is perhaps TRBD1 (6 bases). Per germline, CDR1 SGHRS and CDR2 YFSETQ. The CDR3 is 16 residues long. The V and J ends lost 2 bases and 8 bases respectively, with 21 bases between them. Here the CDR3 reads CASSFGQISQSGTQYF. The CDR3 DNA follows: TGCGCCAGCAGCTTCGGACAGATATCACAGAGTGGTACGCAGTATTTT.

The V call is TRBV25-1, the J call TRBJ2-6; 11 bases are a match to TRBD1. This CDR3 contains 17 residues. Germline CDR1 reads MGHDK; CDR2 reads SYGVNS. V dropped 5 bases and J dropped 2; count of bases not matched to a gene: 5. The CDR3 region has the DNA TGTGCCAGCAGTCCCGGGACAGGGGGTACTGGGGCCAACGTCCTGACTTTC. This codes for CASSPGTGGTGANVLTF.

The chain employs TRBV6-6 and TRBJ1-5; D is undetermined. V lost 0 bases to trimming and J lost 6 bases, with 6 bases between them. CDR3 size: 13 residues. Germline values: CDR1 MNHNY, CDR2 SVGAGI (reference sequence). As DNA, the CDR3 is TGTGCCAGCAGTTACTCGTGGGGTCAGCCCCAGCATTTT. This sequence encodes CASSYSWGQPQHF.

This clonotype was found a few times. The chain is built from TRBV7-2 and TRBJ2-1, with D uncertain. Germline loops: CDR1 SGHTA, CDR2 FQGNSA. The CDR3 has 15 residues. Trimming pared 5 bases from V and 12 bases from J, leaving 23 bases between. The CDR3 DNA reads as TGTGCCAGCAGCCAACAAGCCCGGGCCCATGATGCGCAGTTCTTC. The encoded protein is CASSQQARAHDAQFF.

This clonotype was detected once. This sequence joins TRBV27 and TRBJ2-5; 11 bases align to TRBD1. This CDR3 has 14 amino acids. J lost 5 bases, V lost 10 bases, and 9 bases had no gene match. Germline CDR1 is MNHEY and CDR2 is SMNVEV (reference sequence). The CDR3 protein is CATKGQGALETQYF. For the CDR3, the DNA is TGTGCCACAAAAGGACAGGGGGCTCTCGAGACCCAGTACTTC.

This clonotype has more than one count but fewer than ten. This chain uses TRBV19 with TRBJ1-1, with 7 bases identical to TRBD1. CDR3 length: 15 amino acids. The germline gives CDR1 LNHDA, CDR2 SQIVND (reference sequence). V dropped 4 bases and J dropped 1; count of bases not matched to a gene: 6. CDR3 coding DNA: TGTGCCAGTAGTAACTACAGGGGCGGGAACACTGAAGCTTTCTTT. This encodes CASSNYRGGNTEAFF.

V gene TRBV30 combines with J gene TRBJ2-7, with 9 positions matching TRBD2. Unmatched junction bases numbered 11, after V lost 5 bases and J lost 9 bases. CDR1 and CDR2 from the germline V gene are GTSNPN and SVGIG (reference sequence). This CDR3 has 13 residues. CDR3 sequence reads: CAWRRLAGNRQYF. CDR3 DNA: TGTGCCTGGCGACGGCTAGCGGGGAACCGGCAGTACTTC.

This clonotype was counted only a few times. The V call is TRBV18, the J call TRBJ1-2; D is possibly TRBD1 (5 bases). Germline CDR1 is KGHSH and CDR2 is LQKENI. V shed 5 bases and J shed 2 bases, with 18 bases lying between them. CDR3 length equals 16 residues. For the CDR3, the DNA is TGTGCCAGCTCAAACCGTGGCGGAAGGGGCAACTATGGCTACACCTTC. Translating it yields CASSNRGGRGNYGYTF.

This chain joins TRBV20-1 and TRBJ2-2; weak D call: TRBD1 (6 bases). Germline lookup yields CDR1 DFQATT and CDR2 SNEGSKA (reference sequence). The V and J ends lost 3 bases and 0 bases respectively, with 8 bases between them. The CDR3 extends over 14 amino acids. In DNA form, the CDR3 reads TGCAGTGCTAGTGAGGGGGCGAACACCGGGGAGCTGTTTTTT. Its protein is CSASEGANTGELFF.

This rearrangement joins TRBV5-1 to TRBJ2-2; maybe TRBD1 (6 bases). The CDR3 is 15 amino acids. Trimming stripped 0 bases from V and 6 bases from J, with 12 bases between. Germline values: CDR1 SGHRS, CDR2 YFSETQ. CDR3 sequence (DNA): TGCGCCAGCAGCTTGGAGGTACAGGGATCCGGGGAGCTGTTTTTT. This gives the protein CASSLEVQGSGELFF.

This clonotype was seen repeatedly, ten times or more. The chain combines TRBV7-2 with TRBJ2-7; unclear D gene. V lost 5 bases to trimming and J lost 3 bases, with 8 bases between them. Germline loops: CDR1 SGHTA, CDR2 FQGNSA. The CDR3 totals 12 residues. The CDR3 here is CASSLNFYEQYF. The DNA for the CDR3 is TGTGCCAGCAGCCTCAATTTCTACGAGCAGTACTTC. The whole variable domain, filled in from reference TRBV7-2 and TRBJ2-7, reads GAGVSQSPSNKVTEKGKDVELRCDPISGHTALYWYRQSLGQGLEFLIYFQGNSAPDKSGLPSDRFSAERTGGSVSTLTIQRTQQEDSAVYLCASSLNFYEQYFGPGTRLTVT.

This sequence joins TRBV5-1 and TRBJ2-7; D call uncertain. The CDR3 has 13 residues. Germline V gene sequence: CDR1 SGHRS, CDR2 YFSETQ. V was shortened by 0 bases and J by 7 bases, with 11 bases between the two germline ends. The CDR3 region has the DNA TGCGCCAGCAGCTTGGTCCCCGAAGGGGAGCAGTACGTC. Amino acid sequence: CASSLVPEGEQYV.

The V gene is TRBV6-5, the J gene TRBJ2-7; the match to TRBD1 covers 10 bases. Germline V CDR1 and CDR2: MNHEY, SVGAGI. J was trimmed by 1 base and V by 4 bases; bases with no gene match: 4. This CDR3 spans 15 amino acids. The CDR3 DNA is TGTGCCAGCAGTTCACCGGGACAGGGGTCCTACGAGCAGTACGTC. This codes for CASSSPGQGSYEQYV.

The V call is TRBV13, the J call TRBJ1-4; D might be TRBD1 (5 bases). CDR1 and CDR2 (germline): PRHDT, FYEKMQ (reference sequence). Trimming pared 5 bases from V and 3 bases from J, leaving 16 bases between. The CDR3 length is 16 residues. DNA of the CDR3: TGTGCCAGCAGCCGACTCGCGGGGGGTGCTAATGAAAAACTGTTTTTT. This sequence encodes CASSRLAGGANEKLFF.